Reported below is one T cell receptor (beta chain). Antigen unknown. Mismatch with germline at one junction end may stem from a read error. For naive CD8 T cells, sorting used the CD8+CD4-CCR7+CD45RA+ phenotype. Previously described methods and listed TCR primers produced bulk TCR libraries. TCRdb passed the PCR reads through MiXCR, listing each CDR3 protein once. This table has approximately 90,000 distinct CDR3 sequences, roughly a quarter appearing once. The data stem from a study of molecular identifiers for immune sequencing clone quantification. Findings and limits, study-wide: Sizes of clones that are highly expanded could be underestimated (if identical TCR molecules share a barcode). Clones above 20 RNA copies held over 98% of effector molecules, under 1% in naive cells.

The germline V gene has CDR1 LGHNA and CDR2 YSLEER. CDR3 length equals 15 residues. Specimen: naive CD8+ T cells from blood, with Jurkat cell RNA spiked in. Regarding subset: FACS-sorted CD8+CD4-CCR7+CD45RA+ naive T cells. The receptor comes from a human donor in good health. Some libraries in this study had Jurkat cell RNA spiked in. The chain couples TRBV4-3 to TRBJ1-2; 8 nucleotides match TRBD1. This chain's CDR3 is CAGSQEQGVFGGYTF. The CDR3 DNA sequence: TGCGCCGGCAGCCAGGAACAGGGGGTCTTTGGAGGCTACACCTTC.